The sequence of this T cell receptor (beta chain) was determined in a study of patients and donors after allogeneic stem cell transplantation. Trimming removed 3 bases from V and 4 bases from J, with 13 bases in between. The CDR3 contains 15 residues. This clonotype was counted many times. A single record per CDR3 protein comes from TCRdb applying MiXCR to the RT-PCR reads. Of over 400,000 distinct CDR3 sequences listed, 16% are singletons. What was sequenced was blood, either unsorted or a sorted T cell fraction (not recorded which). This TCR was sampled from a human donor who was either an allogeneic HSCT recipient or a stem cell or donor lymphocyte infusion donor (not recorded which). It is not recorded whose cells these are; they may come from a transplant donor. V and J are TRBV12-3 or TRBV12-4 and TRBJ1-3, with D maybe TRBD1 (5 bases). The CDR3: CASSFLLRGGNTIYF. As DNA, the CDR3 is TGTGCCAGCAGTTTTTTGCTGAGGGGCGGAAACACCATATATTTT.